Listed below are T cell receptor beta chains from one sample, sequenced in a study of blood T cell repertoires in COVID-19. The protocol was immunoSEQ multiplex PCR, while the TCRdb copy is restricted to in-frame clones and leaves out a portion. The sample has approximately 47,000 clones, 90% seen once; the top ten hold 15% to 20%. Specimen: peripheral blood. All receptors come from a man between 65 and 79 years old with active COVID-19. The CDR3 runs from the conserved cysteine through the conserved F or W. Fields, in order: CDR3 DNA, CDR3 protein, J gene, V gene, clone size, D gene. A D gene is named only where the DNA matches it firmly. Where a row states a size, it is once, few, many or the class of an expanded clone; other rows omit it.

TGTGCCAGCAGCTTACAGCAACAGCCGACCAATGAGCAGTTCTTC	CASSLQQQPTNEQFF	TRBJ2-1	TRBV11-2	-	-
TGCGCCAGCGACCCGGACAGGCTCACAGATACGCAGTATTTT	CASDPDRLTDTQYF	TRBJ2-3	TRBV10-2	-	TRBD1
TGTGCCAGCAGCTACGGACTAGCGGGGTTCACAGATACGCAGTATTTT	CASSYGLAGFTDTQYF	TRBJ2-3	TRBV7-9	-	TRBD2
TGTGCCAGCGTAGACAGGGGAAGTCCTAGCGAGCAGTACTTC	CASVDRGSPSEQYF	TRBJ2-7	TRBV28	-	TRBD1
TGTGCCAGCAGCTCACAGGGCCAAAGCTCCTACAATGAGCAGTTCTTC	CASSSQGQSSYNEQFF	TRBJ2-1	TRBV11-1	-	-
TGCGCCAGCAGCTTGGGGAGTGAAGCTTTCTTT	CASSLGSEAFF	TRBJ1-1	TRBV5-1	-	-
TGTGCCAGCAGCTTCTTGGGCCGACAGGGGGCGCGGTACGAGCAGTACTTC	CASSFLGRQGARYEQYF	TRBJ2-7	TRBV7-3	-	TRBD1
TGTGCCAGCAGTTCGGACTCGTACACCGGGGAGCTGTTTTTT	CASSSDSYTGELFF	TRBJ2-2	TRBV7-2	once	-
TGTGCCAGCAGCTCCCTTTATAGCTCCTACGAGCAGTACTTC	CASSSLYSSYEQYF	TRBJ2-7	TRBV7-8	-	-
TGTGCCAGCAGCGCTACAGGGATCGAGGAGACCCAGTACTTC	CASSATGIEETQYF	TRBJ2-5	TRBV5-5	-	-
TGTGCCAGCAGCACTCCGGGAGCCGGTTGGGGTGGCTACACCTTC	CASSTPGAGWGGYTF	TRBJ1-2	TRBV5-5	-	-
TGCGCCAGCAGTCGCCTGTACGGGAGCAGCACAGATACGCAGTATTTT	CASSRLYGSSTDTQYF	TRBJ2-3	TRBV5-1	-	-
TGTGCCAGCAGCCTTGGGGGGTACTCCTATAATTCACCCCTCCACTTT	CASSLGGYSYNSPLHF	TRBJ1-6	TRBV5-4	-	-
TGTGCCACCAGCAGAGGTGGGACAGGGGGCGCCCACGATGGCTACACCTTC	CATSRGGTGGAHDGYTF	TRBJ1-2	TRBV15	few	TRBD1
TGTGCCAGCAGTGCAGACAGGTTTCTTGTTGTCTATAATTCACCCCTCCACTTT	CASSADRFLVVYNSPLHF	TRBJ1-6	TRBV6-1	few	-
TGTGCCACCAGTGACCAACAGGGTAGCGACTACAATGAGCAGTTCTTC	CATSDQQGSDYNEQFF	TRBJ2-1	TRBV24-1	-	-
TGCGCCAGCAGCCAAGATTCGGGAACACCCCAGTATTTT	CASSQDSGTPQYF	TRBJ2-3	TRBV4-3	-	-
TGTGCCTGGAGTGTAGGGGGCCGGAGGAAGCTTAATAATGAAAAACTGTTTTTT	CAWSVGGRRKLNNEKLFF	TRBJ1-4	TRBV30	few	TRBD1
TGTGCCAGCAGCTCGGGAGGAAACACCGGGGAGCTGTTTTTT	CASSSGGNTGELFF	TRBJ2-2	TRBV6-4	-	TRBD2
TGTGCCAGCAGTACCGACAGGGTAAACACCGGGGAGCTGTTTTTT	CASSTDRVNTGELFF	TRBJ2-2	TRBV6-5	-	TRBD1
TGTGCCAGCAGCCCACAGGGAGAAACTAATGAAAAACTGTTTTTT	CASSPQGETNEKLFF	TRBJ1-4	TRBV6-4	-	-
TGTGCCAGTACCCCGACAGGGGGCTTCTACGAGCAGTACTTC	CASTPTGGFYEQYF	TRBJ2-7	TRBV19	-	TRBD1
TGTGCCAGCAGCTTGGAACGGGGGGGCCGTTTCTACAATGAGCAGTTCTTC	CASSLERGGRFYNEQFF	TRBJ2-1	TRBV5-4	-	TRBD2
TGTGCCAGCCCTTTACCGATCCCGCGCAATGGCTACACCTTC	CASPLPIPRNGYTF	TRBJ1-2	TRBV28	-	-
TGTGCCAGCAGCTTTGGGGGGAGCCTTTACAATGAGCAGTTCTTC	CASSFGGSLYNEQFF	TRBJ2-1	TRBV7-2	once	-
TGTGCCAGCAGCGTAGGAGGGCAGCCCATGGAGACCCAGTACTTC	CASSVGGQPMETQYF	TRBJ2-5	TRBV9	-	-
TGTGCCAGCTCATCCAGGGCCACAGATACGCAGTATTTT	CASSSRATDTQYF	TRBJ2-3	TRBV18	-	-
TGTGCCAGCGCTCCGGGACAGGGGAACACTGAAGCTTTCTTT	CASAPGQGNTEAFF	TRBJ1-1	TRBV18	-	TRBD1
TGTGCCAGCAGTATGAAGGGGGCACTGCAGCCCCAGCATTTT	CASSMKGALQPQHF	TRBJ1-5	TRBV5-6	-	TRBD1
TGTGCCAGCAGGTTGACTAGCGGGGGGGGCAAAGAGACCCAGTACTTC	CASRLTSGGGKETQYF	TRBJ2-5	TRBV7-2	-	TRBD2
TGTGCCAGCAGTCCTCCGGGGCGGCTAGCGGGAGGGGGGGAGACCCAGTACTTC	CASSPPGRLAGGGETQYF	TRBJ2-5	TRBV7-8	-	TRBD2
TGTGCCAGCAGACGTGGGACTAGCGGCTACGAGCAGTACTTC	CASRRGTSGYEQYF	TRBJ2-7	TRBV6-5	-	TRBD2
TGTGCCAGTAGTCCCACCCGGGTCACAGGAAAACTGTTTTTT	CASSPTRVTGKLFF	TRBJ1-4	TRBV19	-	-
TGTGCCAGCAGCCCCACAGGGGTAGAGCCCCAGCATTTT	CASSPTGVEPQHF	TRBJ1-5	TRBV7-9	few	TRBD1
TGTGCCAGCAGCTTGATGTGGTCGAGGACTGAAGCTTTCTTT	CASSLMWSRTEAFF	TRBJ1-1	TRBV5-5	-	-
TGTGCCAGCTCAGCCAGGACTAGCGGGAGCTATGAGCAGTTCTTC	CASSARTSGSYEQFF	TRBJ2-1	TRBV18	-	TRBD2
TGTGCCAGTAGTATAACGGGACAGGGCTACGAGCAGTACTTC	CASSITGQGYEQYF	TRBJ2-7	TRBV19	-	TRBD1
TGCAGCGTTATCACAGGGTCATGGAATGAAAAACTGTTTTTT	CSVITGSWNEKLFF	TRBJ1-4	TRBV29-1	-	-
TGTGCCAGTAGCCGAACAGGGATCGCTAATGAAAAACTGTTTTTT	CASSRTGIANEKLFF	TRBJ1-4	TRBV19	-	-
TGTGCCAGCAGCCTGTTACCGGGACTAGCGAGAGTCAATGAGCAGTTCTTC	CASSLLPGLARVNEQFF	TRBJ2-1	TRBV3-1/TRBV3-2	-	TRBD2
TGTGCCAGCAGATCGGACGGGGTTTCGAACACCGGGGAGCTGTTTTTT	CASRSDGVSNTGELFF	TRBJ2-2	TRBV11-2	few	-
TGTGCCACCTGGAGTGGGGGCCCCGGGGAGCTGTTTTTT	CATWSGGPGELFF	TRBJ2-2	TRBV24-1	-	-
TGTGCCAGCAGCCAATCGCAGGTAACTAATCAGCCCCAGCATTTT	CASSQSQVTNQPQHF	TRBJ1-5	TRBV4-2	-	-
TGTGCCAGCAGGCCCACGGTCGCGGGGATCTACGAGCAGTACTTC	CASRPTVAGIYEQYF	TRBJ2-7	TRBV28	-	-
TGTGCCAGTAAAGATGGAGTGACCACCGGGGAGCTGTTTTTT	CASKDGVTTGELFF	TRBJ2-2	TRBV19	-	-